The 27 T cell receptor beta chains presented below share a single source sample, sequenced in a study of T cell repertoires in cytomegalovirus infection. TCRdb reprocessed the reads via MiXCR and lists one record per CDR3 protein. The data contain 550,000 to 850,000 distinct CDR3 sequences, around a third of them singletons. No antigen has been assigned to these receptors. This material consisted of cultured PBMCs, taken from culture after CMV antigen stimulation. Receptors originate from a human donor in good health (CMV status not recorded). Some clones in this sample may be carry-over from other donors' samples.

The gene calls are TRBV20-1 and TRBJ1-6; 7 bases are a match to TRBD1. With V trimmed by 6 bases and J by 7 bases, 9 bases remained unmatched. Germline lookup yields CDR1 DFQATT and CDR2 SNEGSKA (reference sequence). This CDR3 comprises 14 residues. In DNA, the CDR3 is TGCAGTGCGGGCCCTGGGACAGAGAATTCACCCCTCCACTTT. It specifies CSAGPGTENSPLHF.

This clonotype appeared a single time. The chain combines TRBV6-6 with TRBJ2-3; 11 nucleotides agree with TRBD2. The CDR3 is 15 amino acids. Losses at the gene ends were 6 bases for V and 0 bases for J; bases not matched to a gene: 2. From germline, CDR1 is MNHNY and CDR2 SVGAGI (reference sequence). The chain's CDR3 is CASRGLAVSTDTQYF. The CDR3, as DNA: TGTGCCAGCAGGGGACTAGCGGTTAGCACAGATACGCAGTATTTT.

This clonotype was found many times. The chain uses TRBV7-2 and TRBJ2-5; D remains unclear. The germline V gene encodes CDR1 SGHTA and CDR2 FQGNSA. CDR3 size: 14 residues. Trimming cost V 1 base and J 8 bases, with 14 bases left between them. The CDR3 loop is CASSLESSLGTQYF. CDR3 coding DNA: TGTGCCAGCAGCTTAGAATCCTCTCTAGGAACCCAGTACTTC.

The chain links TRBV4-2 to TRBJ1-4, with D possibly matching TRBD1 (5 bases). CDR3 length equals 15 residues. Looked up from germline, CDR1 is LGHNA and CDR2 is YNFKEQ. V dropped 1 base and J dropped 3 bases, with 9 bases sitting between them. This CDR3 reads CASSQAGAPNEKLFF. CDR3 bases: TGTGCCAGCAGCCAAGCCGGGGCCCCTAATGAAAAACTGTTTTTT.

This clonotype was seen many times. The chain combines TRBV7-2 with TRBJ1-1; no clear D. V shed 5 bases and J shed 4 bases, with 14 bases lying between them. Germline V gives CDR1 SGHTA, CDR2 FQGNSA. CDR3 length: 14 residues. For the CDR3, the DNA is TGTGCCAGCAGCCCCTCTTATCCCCCCACTGAAGCTTTCTTT. Protein sequence: CASSPSYPPTEAFF.

J is TRBJ1-5 and V is TRBV20-1; 7 bases are shared with TRBD1. V was pared by 0 bases and J by 2 bases, with 4 bases of the junction left unmatched. This CDR3 contains 15 residues. Looked up from germline, CDR1 is DFQATT and CDR2 is SNEGSKA (reference sequence). CDR3 in amino acids: CSARERGLGNQPQHF. The DNA for the CDR3 is TGCAGTGCTAGAGAGAGGGGGCTTGGCAATCAGCCCCAGCATTTT.

This clonotype was found many times. This rearrangement joins TRBV7-2 to TRBJ2-7; 7 nucleotides agree with TRBD1. Trimming took 5 bases from V and 6 from J; bases not matched to a gene: 16. The CDR3 is made up of 16 amino acids. Per the germline V gene, CDR1 is SGHTA and CDR2 is FQGNSA. The CDR3 DNA reads TGTGCCAGCAGCCGGAACCCGGTAGGGGGCCGCGGCGAGCAGTACTTC. Translated: CASSRNPVGGRGEQYF.

V and J are TRBV28 and TRBJ2-2; D may be TRBD2 (6 bases). The length of the CDR3 is 16 residues. V dropped 5 bases and J dropped 4 bases, with 17 bases sitting between them. CDR1 and CDR2 (germline): MDHEN, SYDVKM. DNA of the CDR3: TGTGCCAGCAGTGTCCCGTCCTTGGAGGGCACCGGGGAGCTGTTTTTT. This encodes CASSVPSLEGTGELFF. The full variable domain, rest sourced from reference TRBV28 and TRBJ2-2, is DVKVTQSSRYLVKRTGEKVFLECVQDMDHENMFWYRQDPGLGLRLIYFSYDVKMKEKGDIPEGYSVSREKKERFSLILESASTNQTSMYLCASSVPSLEGTGELFFGEGSRLTVL.

The CDR3 reads CASSPQHLAGSPPDTQYF. The CDR3 DNA sequence: TGTGCCAGCAGCCCGCAACATCTAGCGGGATCCCCGCCAGATACGCAGTATTTT. The chain combines TRBV7-6 with TRBJ2-3; TRBD2 agrees at 9 bases. The CDR3 runs to 18 residues. Trimming took 5 bases from V and 4 from J; bases not matched to a gene: 16. Germline lookup yields CDR1 SGHVS and CDR2 FNYEAQ.

The chain combines TRBV11-2 with TRBJ2-7; D is possibly TRBD1 (5 bases). Trimming stripped 1 base from V and 0 bases from J, with 13 bases between. The CDR3 totals 16 residues. CDR1 SGHAT and CDR2 FQNNGV come from the germline V gene. CDR3 sequence (DNA): TGTGCCAGCAGCTTAGCTGGCCAGGGTCTCTCCTACGAGCAGTACTTC. As protein: CASSLAGQGLSYEQYF.

This clonotype has just a few counts. This sequence joins TRBV7-9 and TRBJ2-1; a weak D match, TRBD2 (5 bases). Per the germline V gene, CDR1 is SEHNR and CDR2 is FQNEAQ (reference sequence). CDR3 length: 13 residues. Trimming removed 4 bases from V and 5 bases from J, with 9 bases in between. DNA of the CDR3: TGTGCCAGCAGCTCGGAGGTAGACAATGAGCAGTTCTTC. Its translation is CASSSEVDNEQFF.

This clonotype was seen more than once but under ten times. J is TRBJ2-2 and V is TRBV20-1; the D call may be TRBD1 or TRBD2 (7 bases each). Germline V lookup: CDR1 DFQATT, CDR2 SNEGSKA (reference sequence). CDR3 length equals 16 residues. V lost 4 bases and J 1 base, leaving 16 bases between the germline ends. CDR3 coding DNA: TGCAGTGCTAAGGGGGCGGGAGCCCTGAACACCGGGGAGCTGTTTTTT. Translated, it gives CSAKGAGALNTGELFF.

This sequence joins TRBV2 and TRBJ2-7; 8 bases agree with TRBD1. After removal of 10 bases from V and 2 bases from J, the junction contained 7 bases not matched to a gene. CDR3 size: 13 residues. CDR1 is SNHLY and CDR2 is FYNNEI in the germline V gene. The CDR3 region has the DNA TGTGCCATCCGGTCAGGGGGCCCCTACGAGCAGTACTTC. Translated: CAIRSGGPYEQYF. The whole variable domain, remainder taken from reference TRBV2 and TRBJ2-7, is EPEVTQTPSHQVTQMGQEVILRCVPISNHLYFYWYRQILGQKVEFLVSFYNNEISEKSEIFDDQFSVERPDGSNFTLKIRSTKLEDSAMYFCAIRSGGPYEQYFGPGTRLTVT.

This chain joins TRBV7-9 and TRBJ1-2; D is undetermined. This CDR3 contains 15 residues. The germline gives CDR1 SEHNR, CDR2 FQNEAQ (reference sequence). Trimming removed 4 bases at V and 4 bases at J, with 16 bases between. The CDR3 region has the DNA TGTGCCAGCAGCTCAGATACCTTTGGTGGCTATGGCTACACCTTC. Amino acid sequence: CASSSDTFGGYGYTF.

In its sample, this clonotype was seen a few times. This chain uses TRBV7-9 with TRBJ2-4; D may correspond to TRBD1 or TRBD2 (5 bases each). Per germline, CDR1 SEHNR and CDR2 FQNEAQ (reference sequence). CDR3 length: 14 residues. V was pared by 3 bases and J by 6 bases, with 12 bases between. The CDR3 nucleotides are TGTGCCAGCAGCTTTCTGTCAGGGAGAAACATTCAGTACTTC. Protein: CASSFLSGRNIQYF. Together with reference TRBV7-9 and TRBJ2-4, the CDR3 gives the full variable domain: DTGVSQNPRHKITKRGQNVTFRCDPISEHNRLYWYRQTLGQGPEFLTYFQNEAQLEKSRLLSDRFSAERPKGSFSTLEIQRTEQGDSAMYLCASSFLSGRNIQYFGAGTRLSVL.

This chain links TRBV18 with TRBJ1-5; D gene unclear. The CDR3 consists of 16 residues. Trimming stripped 4 bases from V and 5 bases from J, with 18 bases between. Per germline, CDR1 KGHSH and CDR2 LQKENI. The CDR3 nucleotides read TGTGCCAGCTCACGCCTCGCCCCCGACGGGGATCAGCCCCAGCATTTT. Its protein product is CASSRLAPDGDQPQHF.

The chain employs TRBV20-1 and TRBJ2-1; D is perhaps TRBD2 (6 bases). This CDR3 is 12 amino acids long. The germline V gene encodes CDR1 DFQATT and CDR2 SNEGSKA (reference sequence). V gave up 2 bases and J gave up 8 bases, with 10 bases separating them. The CDR3: CSARWGEDEQFF. The CDR3 DNA reads TGCAGTGCTAGATGGGGGGAGGATGAGCAGTTCTTC.

The chain couples TRBV6-6 to TRBJ1-3; D may be TRBD1 (6 bases). With 5 bases removed from V and 0 bases from J, the gap between germline ends came to 11 bases. This CDR3 has 15 residues. Per germline, CDR1 MNHNY and CDR2 SVGAGI (reference sequence). This CDR3 reads CASSPRGFSGNTIYF. The CDR3 bases are TGTGCCAGCAGTCCCAGGGGTTTCTCTGGAAACACCATATATTTT.

The genes are TRBV6-1 and TRBJ1-2; TRBD1 aligns across 7 bases. J was trimmed by 6 bases and V by 6 bases; bases with no gene match: 4. The CDR3 has 12 amino acids. Germline CDR1 MNHNS, CDR2 SASEGT. In DNA form, the CDR3 reads TGTGCCAGCAGGGGACAGCAAAATGGCTACACCTTC. Protein sequence: CASRGQQNGYTF.

This clonotype has just a few counts. The gene calls are TRBV12-3 or TRBV12-4 and TRBJ2-1; D might be TRBD1 or TRBD2, each matching 5 bases. V was pared by 4 bases and J by 0 bases, with 10 bases between. CDR3 size: 15 residues. As DNA, the CDR3 is TGTGCCAGCAGTTCAGGGAGTAGCTCCTACAATGAGCAGTTCTTC. Its protein product is CASSSGSSSYNEQFF.

This clonotype occurred a few times. V usage is TRBV20-1 and J usage is TRBJ1-3, with a tentative D call TRBD1 (5 bases). The CDR3 covers 13 residues. Germline CDR1 and CDR2: DFQATT and SNEGSKA (reference sequence). Trimming shortened V by 4 bases and J by 0 bases, and 7 bases separated the two germline ends. The CDR3 sequence: CSAIRASGNTIYF. Written as DNA, the CDR3 is TGCAGTGCTATCAGGGCCTCTGGAAACACCATATATTTT.

This clonotype showed up just a few times. The chain links TRBV6-6 to TRBJ2-1, with D perhaps matching TRBD1 (6 bases). Trimming shortened V by 7 bases and J by 7 bases, and 20 bases separated the two germline ends. This CDR3 spans 15 amino acids. The germline V gene has CDR1 MNHNY and CDR2 SVGAGI (reference sequence). The CDR3 DNA is TGTGCCAGCACCCTCATGATGGACAGCTTTAATGAGCAGTTCTTC. As protein: CASTLMMDSFNEQFF.

This rearrangement joins TRBV7-7 to TRBJ2-1, with D perhaps TRBD1 or TRBD2 (5 bases each). This CDR3 contains 14 residues. Germline CDR1 is SSHAT and CDR2 is FNYEAQ (reference sequence). Trimming cost V 5 bases and J 7 bases, with 15 bases left between them. CDR3: CASSPDRGTNEQFF. The CDR3 region has the DNA TGTGCCAGCAGCCCCGACCGTGGGACGAATGAGCAGTTCTTC.

This clonotype was picked up a small number of times. The chain has TRBV6-2 or TRBV6-3 and TRBJ2-5; D gene unclear. The V gene lost 7 bases and the J gene lost 8 bases, with 11 bases spanning the gap. CDR1 is MNHEY and CDR2 is SVGEGT in the germline V gene. This CDR3 region has 11 residues. In nucleotides, the CDR3 is TGTGCCAGCACCAAGGGCCGCACCCAGTACTTC. Translating gives CASTKGRTQYF.

This chain connects TRBV7-2 to TRBJ1-1; the D gene is possibly TRBD1 (6 bases). The CDR3 length is 15 residues. In germline, CDR1 is SGHTA, CDR2 FQGNSA. V was clipped by 4 bases and J by 2 bases, with 14 bases between them. This chain's CDR3 is CASSSPQQGNTEAFF. In DNA, the CDR3 is TGTGCCAGCAGCTCCCCCCAACAGGGTAACACTGAAGCTTTCTTT.

J is TRBJ1-1 and V is TRBV7-9; TRBD1 agrees at 8 bases. J was trimmed by 0 bases and V by 1 base; bases with no gene match: 10. This CDR3 spans 18 amino acids. In germline, CDR1 is SEHNR, CDR2 FQNEAQ (reference sequence). CDR3 DNA: TGTGCCAGCAGCTTAGATATGACAGGGGTCGACGTGAACACTGAAGCTTTCTTT. It specifies CASSLDMTGVDVNTEAFF. Variable domain in full (rest from reference TRBV7-9 and TRBJ1-1): DTGVSQNPRHKITKRGQNVTFRCDPISEHNRLYWYRQTLGQGPEFLTYFQNEAQLEKSRLLSDRFSAERPKGSFSTLEIQRTEQGDSAMYLCASSLDMTGVDVNTEAFFGQGTRLTVV.

This rearrangement joins TRBV29-1 to TRBJ2-5, with D unresolved. The CDR3 length is 13 residues. Germline loops: CDR1 SQVTM, CDR2 ANQGSEA. Trimming removed 6 bases from V and 4 bases from J, with 15 bases in between. In DNA, the CDR3 is TGCAGCGTCGCCCCATGGGCGCGAGAGACCCAGTACTTC. Protein: CSVAPWARETQYF.